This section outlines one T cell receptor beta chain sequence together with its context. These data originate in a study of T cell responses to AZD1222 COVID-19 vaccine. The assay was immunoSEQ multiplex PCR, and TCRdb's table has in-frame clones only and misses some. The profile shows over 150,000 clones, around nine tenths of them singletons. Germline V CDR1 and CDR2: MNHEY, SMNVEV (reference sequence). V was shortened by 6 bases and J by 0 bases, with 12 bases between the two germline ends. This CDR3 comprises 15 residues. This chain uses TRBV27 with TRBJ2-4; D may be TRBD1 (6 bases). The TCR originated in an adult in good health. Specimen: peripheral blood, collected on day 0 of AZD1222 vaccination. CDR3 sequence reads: CASRPGVLAKNIQYF. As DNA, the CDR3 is TGTGCCAGCAGACCAGGGGTACTAGCCAAAAACATTCAGTACTTC.